This T cell receptor (beta chain) was profiled in a study of T cells in Graves' hyperthyroidism and ophthalmopathy. Active moderate-to-severe ophthalmopathy, Clinical Activity Score at least 3, NOSPECS at least 4, under 3 months' duration. The authors took PBMCs from 10 ml fresh peripheral blood. The study's findings and limits: Most thyroid clonotypes that were expanded above 0.001 also turned up in blood. Through a model of 13 V-J features, ophthalmopathy was separated from stable hyperthyroidism.

Amplified regions were TCR beta CDR3 sequences from RNA transcripts. In the first-round RT-PCR of the TCR CDR3, the HTBI primer set was used. TCRdb reprocessed the multiplex PCR reads with MiXCR, giving one entry per CDR3 protein. This table has approximately 380,000 distinct CDR3 sequences, approximately 17% appearing once. Details on this clonotype: Its antigen is as yet unknown.

CDR3 length equals 15 residues. Germline loops: CDR1 SNHLY, CDR2 FYNNEI. Losses at the gene ends were 2 bases for V and 5 bases for J; bases not matched to a gene: 4. This rearrangement joins TRBV2 to TRBJ2-7; TRBD1 agrees at 12 bases. This clonotype was sampled from a man aged 18 to 29 with Graves' ophthalmopathy. Material: blood. The DNA of the CDR3 is TGTGCCAGCAGTGAATTGGGACAGGGGGCCAACGAGCAGTACTTC. Its protein is CASSELGQGANEQYF.